Included here is one T cell receptor (beta chain) sequence, with context. The sample belongs to a study of blood T cell repertoires in COVID-19. About the research overall: The study drew acute and convalescent COVID-19 samples from the United States, Italy and Spain. T cells, B-cell-depleted T cells, or PBMCs provided the cDNA or gDNA that served as material.

CDR1 SEHNR and CDR2 FQNEAQ come from the germline V gene (reference sequence). With 8 bases removed from V and 2 bases from J, the gap between germline ends came to 12 bases. The CDR3 extends over 14 amino acids. Per the original data handling: For nucleated cells, counts were estimated from reference gene primer amplification. Measured with immunoSEQ multiplex PCR; TCRdb has only the in-frame clones, and not every one. V and J calls and clone size are those listed in that table; D and trimming were worked out from the DNA. Of roughly 61,000 clones in the sample, around 66% were seen once. The sequence was obtained from a woman aged 55-70 years who had been exposed to COVID-19. The material sequenced was PBMCs or T cells enriched from blood (not recorded which). The rearrangement links TRBV7-9 to TRBJ2-2; D is perhaps TRBD2 (6 bases). For the CDR3, the DNA is TGTGCCAGCCTGGAGGGCCTTAACACCGGGGAGCTGTTTTTT. This encodes CASLEGLNTGELFF.